The present T cell receptor beta chain was sequenced within a study of T cells expressing NK-cell markers. About the research overall: Sorted T-cell subsets CD3+CD56+NKG2C+, CD3+CD56+NKG2C- and CD3+CD56-NKG2C+ were TCR beta-sequenced. Out of eight donors sequenced, seven tested HCMV-seropositive and the remaining one seronegative.

Production of TCR beta cDNA relied on 5'RACE template switching with UMIs. TCRdb re-called the 5' RACE reads; one entry per CDR3 protein, DNA not given. The sample totals some 600,000 distinct CDR3 sequences. Germline lookup yields CDR1 LNHDA and CDR2 SQIVND (reference sequence). This CDR3 is built from 13 residues. Sequences were obtained from blood T cells: a sorted CD56 or NKG2C T cell subset, CD4+ or CD8+ T cells, or bulk PBMC T cells (not recorded which). The TCR was taken from a man younger than 30 in good health. V and J are TRBV19 and TRBJ2-7. The CDR3 spells CATERSAGGEQYF.